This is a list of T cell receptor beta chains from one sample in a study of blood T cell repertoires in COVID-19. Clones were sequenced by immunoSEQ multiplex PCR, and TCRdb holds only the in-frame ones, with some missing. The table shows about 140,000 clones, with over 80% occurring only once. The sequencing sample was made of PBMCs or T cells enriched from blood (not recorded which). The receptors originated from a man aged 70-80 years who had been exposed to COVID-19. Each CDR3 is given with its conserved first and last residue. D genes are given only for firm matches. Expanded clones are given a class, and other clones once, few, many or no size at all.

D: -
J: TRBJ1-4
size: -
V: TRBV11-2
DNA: TGTGCCAGCAGCCCGATCTCGGGCAGGGTGAATGAAAAACTGTTTTTT
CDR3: CASSPISGRVNEKLFF

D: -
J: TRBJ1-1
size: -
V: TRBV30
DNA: TGTGCCTGGTCGGAGGAGTCTGAAGCTTTCTTT
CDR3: CAWSEESEAFF

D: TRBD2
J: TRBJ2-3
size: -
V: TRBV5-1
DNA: TGCGCCAGCAGCCCTCCGACTAGCGGGGATAGCACAGATACGCAGTATTTT
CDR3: CASSPPTSGDSTDTQYF

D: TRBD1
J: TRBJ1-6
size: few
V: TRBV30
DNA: TGTGCCTTGACCCCGGGACAGGGATATTCACCCCTCCACTTT
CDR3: CALTPGQGYSPLHF

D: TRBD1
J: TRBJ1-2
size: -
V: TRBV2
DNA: TGTGCCAGCAGGAGAAGTACAGGGGCAAACTATGGCTACACCTTC
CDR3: CASRRSTGANYGYTF

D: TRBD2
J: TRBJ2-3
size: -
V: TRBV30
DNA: TGTGCCTGTACGAGCGGGGGGGCTGGAGATACGCAGTATTTT
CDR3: CACTSGGAGDTQYF

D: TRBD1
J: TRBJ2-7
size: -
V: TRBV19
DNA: TGTGCCAGTAGTGTCTTACAGGGGACCGAGCAGTACTTC
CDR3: CASSVLQGTEQYF

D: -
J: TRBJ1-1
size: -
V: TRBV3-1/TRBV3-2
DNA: TGTGCCAGCAGCCAAGACAGCCAGGGCGAAGCTTTCTTT
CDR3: CASSQDSQGEAFF

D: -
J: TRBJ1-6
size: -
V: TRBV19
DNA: TGTGCCAGTAACCTGGGGACATCAAATTCACCCCTCCACTTT
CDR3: CASNLGTSNSPLHF

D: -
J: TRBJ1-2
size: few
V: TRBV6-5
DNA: TGTGCCAGCAGTTACCAGGGCCGGGGCTACACCTTC
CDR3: CASSYQGRGYTF

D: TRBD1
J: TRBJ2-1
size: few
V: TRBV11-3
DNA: TGTGCCAGCAGCTTAGTAGGGGGCGAGAACAATGAGCAGTTCTTC
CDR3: CASSLVGGENNEQFF

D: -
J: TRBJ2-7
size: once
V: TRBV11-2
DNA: TGTGCCAGCAGCTTAGGAACGGTAACGCAGTACTTC
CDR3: CASSLGTVTQYF

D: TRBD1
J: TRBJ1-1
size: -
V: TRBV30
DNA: TGTGCCTGGACGGGACAGCCGAACACTGAAGCTTTCTTT
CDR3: CAWTGQPNTEAFF

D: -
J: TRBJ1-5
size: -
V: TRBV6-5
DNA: TGTGCCAGCAGTCTGGACAGCCGGAATCAGCCCCAGCATTTT
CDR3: CASSLDSRNQPQHF

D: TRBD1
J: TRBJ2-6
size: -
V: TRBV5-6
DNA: TGTGCCAGCAGCACAGGGGACAGGGGATGGACTGGGGCCAACGTCCTGACTTTC
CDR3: CASSTGDRGWTGANVLTF

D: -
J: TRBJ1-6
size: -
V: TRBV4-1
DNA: TGCGCCAGCAGCTGGGACACAGCTAATTCACCCCTCCACTTT
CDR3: CASSWDTANSPLHF

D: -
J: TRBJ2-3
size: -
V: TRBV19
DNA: TGTGCCAGCTCCTTGTCGACAGATACGCAGTATTTT
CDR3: CASSLSTDTQYF

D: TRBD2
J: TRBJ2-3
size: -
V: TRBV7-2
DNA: TGTGCCAGCAGCTCCAACCCTAGCGGGAGAGGGGCAGATACGCAGTATTTT
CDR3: CASSSNPSGRGADTQYF

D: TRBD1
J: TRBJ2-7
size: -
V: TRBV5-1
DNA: TGCGCCAGCAGCTTCGGCAGGGGGCGACCCGAGCAGTACTTC
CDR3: CASSFGRGRPEQYF

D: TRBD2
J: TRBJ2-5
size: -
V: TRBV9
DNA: TGTGCCAGCAGCGTAGGATTGACTAGCGGGGGAGAAGAGACCCAGTACTTC
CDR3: CASSVGLTSGGEETQYF

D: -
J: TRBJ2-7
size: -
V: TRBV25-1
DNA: TGTGCCAGCAGTGAAATCGGTTTTCCCTACGAGCAGTACTTC
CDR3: CASSEIGFPYEQYF

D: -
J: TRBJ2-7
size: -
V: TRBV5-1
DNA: TGCGCCAGCAGCTTGGTTACAGGTTGGGCGCCCGAGCAGTACTTC
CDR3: CASSLVTGWAPEQYF

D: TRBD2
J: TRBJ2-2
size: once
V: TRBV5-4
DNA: TGTGCCAGCAGCTTGGGAGCAGGGAGGGCAAACACCGGGGAGCTGTTTTTT
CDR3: CASSLGAGRANTGELFF

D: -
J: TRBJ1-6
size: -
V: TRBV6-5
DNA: TGTGCCAGCAGGTTCTCGGGGTTAGCTAATTCACCCCTCCACTTT
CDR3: CASRFSGLANSPLHF

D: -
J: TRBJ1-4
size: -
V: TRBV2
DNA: TGTGCCAGCAGAGACAGGAGAAGTAATGAAAAACTGTTTTTT
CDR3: CASRDRRSNEKLFF

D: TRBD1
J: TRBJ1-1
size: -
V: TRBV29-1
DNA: TGCAGCGTTGTTACGGGGACAGTAAACACTGAAGCTTTCTTT
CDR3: CSVVTGTVNTEAFF

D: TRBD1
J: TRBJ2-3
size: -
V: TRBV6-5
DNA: TGTGCCAGCAGTCCGGGACAGGACACAGATACGCAGTATTTT
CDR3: CASSPGQDTDTQYF

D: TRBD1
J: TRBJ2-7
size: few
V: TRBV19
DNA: TGTGCCAGTAGTGGGGCGGACAGGAGCTCCTACGAGCAGTACTTC
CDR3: CASSGADRSSYEQYF

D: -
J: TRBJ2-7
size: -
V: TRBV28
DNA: TGTGCCAGCAGTCCCTCACTCCCCTACGAGCAGTACTTC
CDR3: CASSPSLPYEQYF

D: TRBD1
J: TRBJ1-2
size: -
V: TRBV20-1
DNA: TGCAGTGCTAGTTTAAGGGGGCGAGGGTCGGGCTACACCTTC
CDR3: CSASLRGRGSGYTF

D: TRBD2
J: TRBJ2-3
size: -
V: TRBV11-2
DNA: TGTGCCAGCAGCTCCCTGACTAGCGGGAGTCCAGATACGCAGTATTTT
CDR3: CASSSLTSGSPDTQYF

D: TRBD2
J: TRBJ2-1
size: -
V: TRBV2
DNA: TGTGCCAGCGGAACTAGCGGCTCCTACAATGAGCAGTTCTTC
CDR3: CASGTSGSYNEQFF

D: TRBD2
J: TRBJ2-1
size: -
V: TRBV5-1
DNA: TGCGCCAGCAGCTTGATAAAGGCTAGCGGCCATACCTACAATGAGCAGTTCTTC
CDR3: CASSLIKASGHTYNEQFF

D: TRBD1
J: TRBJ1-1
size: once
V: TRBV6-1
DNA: TGTGCCAGCAGTGAACGGGACAGGGTTTGGGGAGCTTTCTTT
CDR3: CASSERDRVWGAFF

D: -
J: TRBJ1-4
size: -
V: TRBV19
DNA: TGTGCCAGTAGTATCGGGGGGCGGGAGAGTGAAAAACTGTTTTTT
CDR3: CASSIGGRESEKLFF

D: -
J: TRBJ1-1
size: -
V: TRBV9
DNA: TGTGCCAGCAGCGTAGGGACGCGGGACACTGAAGCTTTCTTT
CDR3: CASSVGTRDTEAFF

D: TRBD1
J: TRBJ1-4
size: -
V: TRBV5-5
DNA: TGTGCCAGCAGCTGGGGTGGACAGGAAAATGAAAAACTGTTTTTT
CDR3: CASSWGGQENEKLFF

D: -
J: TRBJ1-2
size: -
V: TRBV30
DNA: TGTGCCTGGAGTGCCCAACAGGCGTCTGGCTACACCTTC
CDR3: CAWSAQQASGYTF

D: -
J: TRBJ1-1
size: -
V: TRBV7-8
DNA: TGTGCCAGCAGCTTGGGAGGCAGGGCGGGCACTGAAGCTTTCTTT
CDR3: CASSLGGRAGTEAFF

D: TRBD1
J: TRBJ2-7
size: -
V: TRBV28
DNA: TGTGCCAGCAGTTCTATTGGGACAGGGTCCTACGAGCAGTACTTC
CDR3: CASSSIGTGSYEQYF

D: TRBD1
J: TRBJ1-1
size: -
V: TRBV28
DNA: TGTGCCAGCAGTTCCCGGGACAGGCCGACTGAAGCTTTCTTT
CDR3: CASSSRDRPTEAFF

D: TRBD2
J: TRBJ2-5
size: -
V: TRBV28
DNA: TGTGCCAGCGGGGGAGCGGGAGGGATAAGAGAGACCCAGTACTTC
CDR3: CASGGAGGIRETQYF

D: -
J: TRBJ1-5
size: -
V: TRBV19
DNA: TGTGCCAGTAGGGCGGGGGGAAACTACAATCAGCCCCAGCATTTT
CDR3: CASRAGGNYNQPQHF